The present T cell receptor beta chain was sequenced within a study of T cells in Graves' hyperthyroidism and ophthalmopathy. Study-wide background: Peripheral blood draws took place at initial diagnosis, ahead of any treatment.

Between the trimmed V and J ends, which lost 5 bases and 6 bases, there was a span of 7 bases. The CDR3 has 11 amino acids. Germline V lookup: CDR1 MGHDK, CDR2 SYGVNS. This clonotype has at least ten counts. The source material, RNA transcripts, was used to amplify TCR beta CDR3 regions. The HTBI set primed first-round TCR CDR3 RT-PCR. TCRdb reprocessed the multiplex PCR reads via MiXCR and lists one record per CDR3 protein. In the table there are under 350,000 distinct CDR3 sequences, around 20% of which are singletons. Not enrolled were patients with uncontrolled infection, other autoimmune disease, pregnancy or lactation. Diagnoses were established using clinical symptoms, serum thyroxine and TRAb, thyroid ultrasound and orbital computed tomography. Out of roughly 10 ml of fresh peripheral blood came the PBMCs.

V is TRBV25-1 and J is TRBJ1-2, with unresolved D. This TCR derives from a woman aged 50 to 60 with Graves' hyperthyroidism. What was sequenced was blood. DNA for the CDR3: TGTGCCAGCAGTCGTTCGGATGGCTACACCTTC. Translated, it gives CASSRSDGYTF.